This entry lists 7 T cell receptor beta chains sequenced from one sample in a study of blood T cell repertoires in COVID-19. Using immunoSEQ multiplex PCR, the repertoire was profiled, and TCRdb retains in-frame clones only, with some absent. The profile shows about 300,000 clones, approximately 84% of them singletons. The sequenced material came from peripheral blood. The source is a human donor with COVID-19, enrolled during active disease. The donor label of this sample is uncertain.

The CDR3: CASSLREDSPLHF. In DNA form, the CDR3 reads TGTGCCAGCAGCCTCAGGGAGGATTCACCCCTCCACTTT. This rearrangement joins TRBV12-3 or TRBV12-4 to TRBJ1-6; possibly TRBD1 for D (5 bases). This CDR3 spans 13 amino acids. The V end was cut by 6 bases, the J end by 8 bases, with 11 bases between.

The chain recombines TRBV28 with TRBJ2-4, with 9 bases lining up with TRBD1. This CDR3 comprises 17 residues. CDR1 and CDR2 (germline): MDHEN, SYDVKM. The J segment lost 7 bases and the V segment lost 5 bases, leaving 15 bases of the junction unmatched. CDR3 sequence reads: CASSQTQGARLFNIQYF. In DNA, the CDR3 is TGTGCCAGCAGTCAAACACAGGGGGCGCGACTTTTCAACATTCAGTACTTC.

The chain couples TRBV11-2 to TRBJ2-1; 12 nucleotides line up with TRBD2. The CDR3 extends over 17 amino acids. Per germline, CDR1 SGHAT and CDR2 FQNNGV. The V and J ends lost 5 bases and 2 bases, in that order; junction bases with no gene match: 7. The CDR3 nucleotides are TGTGCCAGCAGCGGAGGGACTAGCGGGCAAACCTACAATGAGCAGTTCTTC. It specifies CASSGGTSGQTYNEQFF.

The gene calls are TRBV10-1 and TRBJ1-4; D is possibly TRBD1 (6 bases). The ends were cut back, 6 bases at V and 8 bases at J, with 16 bases in the middle. In germline, CDR1 is WNHNN, CDR2 SYGVQD (reference sequence). The CDR3 sequence is 14 residues long. DNA of the CDR3: TGCGCCAGCAGCGGTCGGGCAGGGGACGAAAAACTGTTTTTT. The encoded protein is CASSGRAGDEKLFF.

This chain joins TRBV6-2 or TRBV6-3 and TRBJ2-7; 9 bases match TRBD1. Germline-derived CDR1 and CDR2 are MNHEY and SVGEGT. Trimming took 7 bases from V and 2 from J; bases not matched to a gene: 6. The length of the CDR3 is 14 residues. The DNA of the CDR3 is TGTGCCAGCACCCCGGACAGGGGAGCCTACGAGCAGTACTTC. As protein: CASTPDRGAYEQYF.

The DNA for the CDR3 is TGCGCCAGCAGCCAGGGGGGAGGCCGGGTGAATGAGCAGTTCTTC. The encoded protein is CASSQGGGRVNEQFF. The chain is built from TRBV4-1 and TRBJ2-1; a weak D match, TRBD2 (6 bases). The V gene's germline CDR1 is MGHRA and CDR2 YSYEKL. Trimming took 3 bases from V and 7 from J, leaving 16 bases between them. The CDR3 is made up of 15 amino acids.

The chain couples TRBV2 to TRBJ2-7, with 8 nucleotides matching TRBD2. CDR3 length equals 15 residues. Looked up from germline, CDR1 is SNHLY and CDR2 is FYNNEI. V gave up 6 bases and J gave up 2 bases; unmatched junction bases: 9. CDR3 sequence: CASSPITSGTYEQYF. CDR3 DNA sequence: TGTGCCAGCAGCCCAATAACTAGCGGAACCTACGAGCAGTACTTC.